These 22 T cell receptor beta chains share one sample of origin, sequenced in a study of OX40 agonist ivuxolimab in advanced cancers. Produced via immunoSEQ multiplex PCR; TCRdb's table is partial and in-frame only. The sample lists around 70,000 clones; around 85% were seen once. Specimen: CD4+ or CD8+ T cells sorted from blood, collected in a trial of the OX40 agonist ivuxolimab. These receptors were collected from an adult with an advanced solid tumor such as melanoma, head and neck, liver or kidney cancer.

The chain joins TRBV30 to TRBJ1-3; D uncertain. The CDR3 length is 13 residues. The germline V gene encodes CDR1 GTSNPN and CDR2 SVGIG (reference sequence). Deletions cut 0 bases from V and 0 bases from J, with 3 bases between. The CDR3 region is CAWSVSSGNTIYF. As DNA, the CDR3 is TGTGCCTGGAGTGTAAGCTCTGGAAACACCATATATTTT.

The rearrangement links TRBV2 to TRBJ2-1; 10 bases line up with TRBD2. The germline V gene encodes CDR1 SNHLY and CDR2 FYNNEI. J gave up 8 bases and V 7 bases, and 14 bases lay outside the gene matches. The CDR3 covers 16 residues. The CDR3 reads CASKTDSGRTNDEQFF. CDR3 nucleotides: TGTGCCAGCAAGACTGATAGCGGGAGGACGAACGATGAGCAGTTCTTC. The full variable domain, with the rest looked up from reference TRBV2 and TRBJ2-1, is EPEVTQTPSHQVTQMGQEVILRCVPISNHLYFYWYRQILGQKVEFLVSFYNNEISEKSEIFDDQFSVERPDGSNFTLKIRSTKLEDSAMYFCASKTDSGRTNDEQFFGPGTRLTVL.

The V call is TRBV5-1, the J call TRBJ1-5; no clear D gene. This CDR3 spans 13 amino acids. The germline V gene has CDR1 SGHRS and CDR2 YFSETQ. Trimming took off 0 bases at V and 6 bases at J, with 7 bases between the two ends. The CDR3 coding sequence is TGCGCCAGCAGCTTGGCCCCTAGTCAGCCCCAGCATTTT. Translating it yields CASSLAPSQPQHF.

This clone came up once. This rearrangement joins TRBV15 to TRBJ1-3; D is unclear. Germline V gene data show CDR1 as LNHNV and CDR2 as YYDKDF (reference sequence). V lost 1 base to trimming and J lost 4 bases, with 11 bases between them. The length of the CDR3 is 15 residues. DNA of the CDR3: TGTGCCACCAGCAGAGTTAGGCAGCTAGGAAACACCATATATTTT. It yields the protein CATSRVRQLGNTIYF.

The chain links TRBV28 to TRBJ2-7; 10 nucleotides align to TRBD1. There are 13 residues in the CDR3. Germline loops: CDR1 MDHEN, CDR2 SYDVKM. V shed 8 bases, J shed 9 bases, and the junction held 10 bases outside the gene matches. Here the CDR3 reads CASETGGVEGQYF. The CDR3, as DNA: TGTGCCAGCGAGACAGGGGGCGTCGAGGGGCAGTACTTC.

The V call is TRBV7-9, the J call TRBJ1-2; D possibly corresponds to TRBD1 (5 bases). The CDR3 is made up of 13 amino acids. CDR1 and CDR2 (germline): SEHNR, FQNEAQ (reference sequence). Trimming pared 1 base from V and 8 bases from J, leaving 11 bases between. The CDR3 DNA sequence: TGTGCCAGCAGCTTAGGAGACAGTTTAGGCTACACCTTC. Residues: CASSLGDSLGYTF.

This clone has more than one count but fewer than ten. The chain recombines TRBV19 with TRBJ2-6, with 8 positions matching TRBD1. Looked up from germline, CDR1 is LNHDA and CDR2 is SQIVND (reference sequence). This CDR3 spans 18 amino acids. V lost 6 bases and J lost 0; bases outside the gene matches: 10. DNA for the CDR3: TGTGCCAGTAGCAAATTACAGGGGGGCCCCTCTGGGGCCAACGTCCTGACTTTC. Its translation is CASSKLQGGPSGANVLTF.

The chain has TRBV7-2 and TRBJ2-7; 9 nucleotides line up with TRBD2. The CDR3 contains 15 residues. V trimming: 2 bases; J trimming: 6 bases; junction bases outside the gene matches: 8. Germline V gene lookup returns CDR1 SGHTA and CDR2 FQGNSA. CDR3 sequence reads: CASSLSPSGVGEQYF. The CDR3 DNA follows: TGTGCCAGCAGCTTATCCCCTAGCGGGGTTGGCGAGCAGTACTTC. The full variable domain, with the rest looked up from reference TRBV7-2 and TRBJ2-7, is GAGVSQSPSNKVTEKGKDVELRCDPISGHTALYWYRQSLGQGLEFLIYFQGNSAPDKSGLPSDRFSAERTGGSVSTLTIQRTQQEDSAVYLCASSLSPSGVGEQYFGPGTRLTVT.

The CDR3 spells CASSLDGQTNYGYTF. DNA of the CDR3: TGCGCCAGCAGCTTGGATGGACAAACTAACTATGGCTACACCTTC. This chain joins TRBV5-1 and TRBJ1-2, with D maybe TRBD1 (5 bases). From germline, CDR1 is SGHRS and CDR2 YFSETQ. The CDR3 length is 15 residues. Trimming removed 0 bases from V and 0 bases from J, with 9 bases in between.

The chain joins TRBV14 to TRBJ1-2; D is possibly TRBD1 (5 bases). Trimming removed 4 bases at V and 12 bases at J, with 18 bases between. Germline assignment: CDR1 SGHDN and CDR2 FVKESK. The CDR3 runs 13 residues. In nucleotides, the CDR3 is TGTGCCAGCAGCCGCCTAGCGAGGGGCGCGCACACCTTC. It is translated as CASSRLARGAHTF.

The rearrangement uses TRBV18 and TRBJ2-3; D gene uncertain. Per the germline V gene, CDR1 is KGHSH and CDR2 is LQKENI. The CDR3 length is 14 residues. The germline V and J ends were trimmed by 2 bases and 0 bases, with 6 bases remaining between them. Here the CDR3 reads CASSPIQSTDTQYF. As DNA, the CDR3 is TGTGCCAGCTCACCAATACAGAGCACAGATACGCAGTATTTT.

This sequence joins TRBV6-5 and TRBJ1-1; D is perhaps TRBD1 (5 bases). Trimming shortened V by 5 bases and J by 5 bases, and 15 bases separated the two germline ends. CDR1 and CDR2 from the germline V gene are MNHEY and SVGAGI. This CDR3 region has 14 residues. The CDR3 spells CASSLRQPRTEAFF. The CDR3 DNA reads as TGTGCCAGCAGTCTGAGACAGCCAAGGACTGAAGCTTTCTTT.

The chain has TRBV28 and TRBJ2-2, with D perhaps matching TRBD2 (5 bases). The V end was cut by 0 bases, the J end by 6 bases, with 8 bases between. Germline assignment: CDR1 MDHEN and CDR2 SYDVKM. This CDR3 is built from 14 residues. The chain's CDR3 is CASSLWRGSGELFF. CDR3 DNA sequence: TGTGCCAGCAGTTTATGGAGAGGGTCCGGGGAGCTGTTTTTT.

This clone turned up a few times. V gene TRBV9 combines with J gene TRBJ2-1; D perhaps matches TRBD2 (5 bases). The germline V gene encodes CDR1 SGDLS and CDR2 YYNGEE. This CDR3 spans 13 amino acids. V was clipped by 2 bases and J by 7 bases, with 10 bases between them. The CDR3 DNA follows: TGTGCCAGCAGCGTGGGAGTGGAGAATGAGCAGTTCTTC. Its protein is CASSVGVENEQFF.

The chain joins TRBV5-4 to TRBJ2-3, with 7 bases identical to TRBD2. The CDR3 consists of 16 residues. Germline V gene lookup returns CDR1 SGHNT and CDR2 YYREEE (reference sequence). V lost 1 base and J lost 4; bases outside the gene matches: 9. The CDR3 protein is CASSLYTRAGADTQYF. CDR3 nucleotides: TGTGCCAGCAGCTTGTACACTAGGGCGGGAGCAGATACGCAGTATTTT.

The V call is TRBV18, the J call TRBJ2-4; TRBD1 matches 8 bases. The ends lost 3 bases at V and 5 bases at J; junction bases unmatched: 6. Germline loops: CDR1 KGHSH, CDR2 LQKENI. The CDR3 totals 15 residues. The CDR3 loop is CASSPGTGIQNIQYF. As DNA, the CDR3 is TGTGCCAGCTCACCGGGGACAGGTATACAAAACATTCAGTACTTC.

The rearrangement links TRBV5-5 to TRBJ2-7, with D maybe TRBD1 (6 bases). V gave up 0 bases and J gave up 3 bases, with 13 bases separating them. The CDR3 runs 15 residues. The germline gives CDR1 SGHKS, CDR2 YYEKEE (reference sequence). CDR3 region: CASSLAVGAYYEQYF. The CDR3 DNA is TGTGCCAGCAGCTTGGCCGTGGGGGCCTACTACGAGCAGTACTTC.

The rearrangement uses TRBV11-2 and TRBJ2-7; D not resolved. In germline, CDR1 is SGHAT, CDR2 FQNNGV. V lost 5 bases to trimming and J lost 5 bases, with 7 bases between them. The CDR3 length is 11 residues. CDR3 region: CASSPSHEQYF. The CDR3 coding sequence is TGTGCCAGCAGCCCCTCTCACGAGCAGTACTTC.

The chain employs TRBV18 and TRBJ2-7; 10 bases match TRBD2. Germline assignment: CDR1 KGHSH and CDR2 LQKENI. CDR3 length: 14 amino acids. After removal of 4 bases from V and 6 bases from J, the junction contained 6 bases not matched to a gene. CDR3 sequence reads: CASSLAGGLGEQYF. CDR3 nucleotide sequence: TGTGCCAGCTCACTAGCGGGGGGCTTAGGCGAGCAGTACTTC.

This rearrangement joins TRBV11-2 to TRBJ2-1, with D possibly called TRBD1 or TRBD2 (6 bases each). Germline values: CDR1 SGHAT, CDR2 FQNNGV. Trimming took off 1 base at V and 6 bases at J, with 16 bases between the two ends. The CDR3 extends over 16 amino acids. CDR3 in amino acids: CASSLVRGPLTNEQFF. The CDR3 region has the DNA TGTGCCAGCAGCTTAGTCCGGGGGCCCCTTACCAATGAGCAGTTCTTC.

The chain has TRBV9 and TRBJ2-7; D ambiguous. This CDR3 comprises 14 residues. With 0 bases removed from V and 4 bases from J, the gap between germline ends came to 11 bases. Germline V gene data show CDR1 as SGDLS and CDR2 as YYNGEE. The CDR3 DNA follows: TGTGCCAGCAGCGTAGCTCCCCTGACTTACGAGCAGTACTTC. Translated: CASSVAPLTYEQYF.

The chain recombines TRBV4-2 with TRBJ2-1; 10 bases agree with TRBD2. This CDR3 comprises 20 residues. Unmatched junction bases numbered 12, after V lost 0 bases and J lost 1 base. Germline values: CDR1 LGHNA, CDR2 YNFKEQ. The CDR3 sequence is CASSQDGLAGVGRSYNEQFF. The CDR3 region has the DNA TGTGCCAGCAGCCAAGATGGGCTAGCGGGAGTCGGAAGATCCTACAATGAGCAGTTCTTC.